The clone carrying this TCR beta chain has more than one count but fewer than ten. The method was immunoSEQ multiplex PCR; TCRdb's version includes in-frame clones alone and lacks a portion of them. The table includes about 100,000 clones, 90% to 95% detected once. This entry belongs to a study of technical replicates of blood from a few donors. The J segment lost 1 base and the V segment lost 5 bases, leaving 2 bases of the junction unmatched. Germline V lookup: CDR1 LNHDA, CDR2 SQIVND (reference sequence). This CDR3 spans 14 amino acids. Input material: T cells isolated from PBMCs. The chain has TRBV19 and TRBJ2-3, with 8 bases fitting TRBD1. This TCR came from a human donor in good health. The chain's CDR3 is CASSDRGGTDTQYF. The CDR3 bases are TGTGCCAGTAGTGACAGGGGCGGCACAGATACGCAGTATTTT.